Listed below are T cell receptor beta chains from one sample, sequenced in a study of OX40 agonist ivuxolimab in advanced cancers. TCRdb keeps only in-frame clones here, not all; method: immunoSEQ multiplex PCR. The sample records 50,000 to 65,000 clones, roughly 84% being singletons. This sample comprised CD4+ or CD8+ T cells sorted from blood, obtained in a trial of the OX40 agonist ivuxolimab. Receptors were obtained from an adult with an advanced solid tumor such as melanoma, head and neck, liver or kidney cancer. Each CDR3 is given with its conserved first and last residue. The D gene is left open where the match is weak. The size entry is marked missing in some rows and otherwise reads once, few, many or a size class.

J,D,size,V,CDR3,DNA
TRBJ2-3,.,.,TRBV7-7,CASASGPSPPDTQYF,TGTGCCAGCGCCAGCGGACCCTCACCCCCAGATACGCAGTATTTT
TRBJ1-2,.,.,TRBV16,CASSLSPIPSYGYTF,TGTGCCAGCAGCCTTAGTCCCATCCCATCCTATGGCTACACCTTC
TRBJ1-6,.,.,TRBV12-5,CASGLVPRHMDSPLHF,TGTGCTAGTGGTTTGGTACCCCGCCACATGGATTCACCCCTCCACTTT
TRBJ1-1,.,.,TRBV13,CASSFPGPDTEAFF,TGTGCCAGCAGCTTTCCGGGCCCGGACACTGAAGCTTTCTTT
TRBJ1-1,.,.,TRBV10-3,CAISLEQMNTEAFF,TGTGCCATCAGTCTCGAACAGATGAACACTGAAGCTTTCTTT
TRBJ2-1,.,.,TRBV5-6,CASSPDENEQFF,TGTGCCAGCAGCCCGGATGAAAATGAGCAGTTCTTC
TRBJ2-3,.,.,TRBV7-9,CASSLRNTQYF,TGTGCCAGCAGCTTAAGAAATACGCAGTATTTT
TRBJ2-5,.,.,TRBV7-2,CASNPPGLQETQYF,TGTGCCAGCAACCCCCCCGGCCTCCAAGAGACCCAGTACTTC
TRBJ2-7,TRBD2,.,TRBV7-6,CASSPRGAGPSEQYF,TGTGCCAGCAGCCCCCGAGGAGCGGGGCCCAGCGAGCAGTACTTC
TRBJ1-4,.,once,TRBV9,CASSVGGLSTNEKLFF,TGTGCCAGCAGCGTAGGCGGGCTGAGCACTAATGAAAAACTGTTTTTT
TRBJ2-2,.,.,TRBV28,CASSPRGRTNVVGTGELFF,TGTGCCAGCAGTCCCCGGGGGAGGACGAACGTGGTTGGCACCGGGGAGCTGTTTTTT
TRBJ1-1,TRBD1,.,TRBV5-5,CASSFQGGTEAFF,TGTGCCAGCAGCTTCCAGGGGGGCACTGAAGCTTTCTTT
TRBJ1-5,.,.,TRBV11-3,CASSLTDDQPQHF,TGTGCCAGCAGCTTAACAGACGATCAGCCCCAGCATTTT
TRBJ2-5,.,.,TRBV11-2,CASSLGTGSQETQYF,TGTGCCAGCAGCTTAGGAACTGGCAGCCAAGAGACCCAGTACTTC
TRBJ1-2,.,.,TRBV6-5,CASSRSGRANYGYTF,TGTGCCAGCAGTAGATCGGGACGGGCTAACTATGGCTACACCTTC
TRBJ1-1,.,.,TRBV11-2,CASRSPGADTEAFF,TGTGCCAGCCGATCTCCGGGGGCGGACACTGAAGCTTTCTTT
TRBJ2-6,.,.,TRBV5-5,CASSQQGRSGANVLTF,TGTGCCAGCAGCCAACAGGGTCGGTCTGGGGCCAACGTCCTGACTTTC
TRBJ1-4,.,.,TRBV28,CASLTEDEKLFF,TGTGCCAGCCTGACAGAAGATGAAAAACTGTTTTTT
TRBJ2-1,.,.,TRBV7-2,CASSSLAEYNEQFF,TGTGCCAGCAGCTCCTTAGCGGAATACAATGAGCAGTTCTTC
TRBJ1-2,.,few,TRBV10-1,CASSEQGGYTF,TGCGCCAGCAGTGAGCAGGGTGGCTACACCTTC
TRBJ2-3,.,.,TRBV5-1,CASNYGDTQYF,TGCGCCAGCAATTATGGAGATACGCAGTATTTT
TRBJ2-1,TRBD2,.,TRBV29-1,CSVGPAGGPVNEQFF,TGCAGCGTTGGCCCAGCGGGAGGGCCGGTGAATGAGCAGTTCTTC
TRBJ2-6,.,.,TRBV19,CASTLSGANVLTF,TGTGCCAGTACCCTATCTGGGGCCAACGTCCTGACTTTC